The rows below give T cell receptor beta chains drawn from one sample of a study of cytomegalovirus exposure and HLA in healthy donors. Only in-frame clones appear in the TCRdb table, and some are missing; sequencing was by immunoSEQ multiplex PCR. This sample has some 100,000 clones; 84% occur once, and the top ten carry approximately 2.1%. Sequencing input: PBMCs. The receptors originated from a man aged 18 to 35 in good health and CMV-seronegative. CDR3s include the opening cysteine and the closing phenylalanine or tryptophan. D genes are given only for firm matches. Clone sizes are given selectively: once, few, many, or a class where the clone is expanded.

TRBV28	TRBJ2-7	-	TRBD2	CASSLLAGRDYEQYF	TGTGCCAGCAGCCTCCTAGCGGGAAGGGACTACGAGCAGTACTTC
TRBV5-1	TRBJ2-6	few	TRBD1	CASSFRDRAGANVLTF	TGCGCCAGCAGCTTCCGGGACAGGGCTGGGGCCAACGTCCTGACTTTC
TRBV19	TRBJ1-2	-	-	CASRDTGNGYTF	TGTGCCAGTAGAGATACAGGGAATGGCTACACCTTC
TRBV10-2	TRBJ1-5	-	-	CASSELGRTPNQPQHF	TGCGCCAGCAGTGAGTTAGGGAGGACTCCAAATCAGCCCCAGCATTTT
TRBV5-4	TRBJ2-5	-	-	CASSLGGQLIGGETQYF	TGTGCCAGCAGCTTGGGTGGGCAGCTCATAGGGGGAGAGACCCAGTACTTC
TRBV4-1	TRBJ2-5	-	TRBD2	CASSQSGSFLGQETQYF	TGCGCCAGCAGCCAAAGCGGGAGCTTTTTGGGGCAAGAGACCCAGTACTTC
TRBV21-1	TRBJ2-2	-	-	CASSKRTGDTGELFF	TGTGCCAGCAGCAAAAGGACAGGGGACACCGGGGAGCTGTTTTTT
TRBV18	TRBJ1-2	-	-	CASSPGTFDGYTF	TGTGCCAGCTCCCCCGGGACATTCGATGGCTACACCTTC
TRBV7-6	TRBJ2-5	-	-	CASSSGHLGTQYF	TGTGCCAGCAGCTCGGGACACCTCGGTACCCAGTACTTC
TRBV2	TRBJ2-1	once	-	CASTRAPPSLDEQFF	TGTGCCAGCACCCGAGCGCCTCCCTCTTTGGATGAGCAGTTCTTC
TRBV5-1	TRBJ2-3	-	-	CASSSELQATTDTQYF	TGCGCCAGCAGCTCCGAACTACAGGCCACCACAGATACGCAGTATTTT
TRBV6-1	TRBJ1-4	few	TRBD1	CASSVYRGGNEKLFF	TGTGCCAGCAGTGTTTACAGGGGAGGTAATGAAAAACTGTTTTTT
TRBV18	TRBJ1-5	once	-	CASSQSRDQPQHF	TGTGCCAGCTCACAGAGCAGGGATCAGCCCCAGCATTTT
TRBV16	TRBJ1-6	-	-	CASSQLGRDSPLHF	TGTGCCAGCAGCCAATTAGGGAGGGATTCACCCCTCCACTTT
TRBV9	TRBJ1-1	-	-	CASGSAGYDTEAFF	TGTGCCAGCGGATCCGCCGGGTACGACACTGAAGCTTTCTTT
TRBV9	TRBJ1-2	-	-	CASTAQPGGRNYGYTF	TGTGCCAGCACCGCCCAACCCGGAGGCAGGAACTATGGCTACACCTTC
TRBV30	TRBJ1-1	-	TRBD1	CAWRWTGDGTEAFF	TGTGCCTGGAGGTGGACAGGGGATGGCACTGAAGCTTTCTTT
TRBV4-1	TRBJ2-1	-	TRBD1	CASSQDQGEDEQFF	TGCGCCAGCAGCCAAGACCAGGGGGAAGATGAGCAGTTCTTC
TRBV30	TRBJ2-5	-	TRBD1	CAWSGYTGVETQYF	TGTGCCTGGAGTGGGTATACAGGGGTAGAGACCCAGTACTTC
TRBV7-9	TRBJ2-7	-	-	CASRGITGSGTYEQYF	TGTGCCAGCAGAGGGATAACTGGATCGGGGACCTACGAGCAGTACTTC
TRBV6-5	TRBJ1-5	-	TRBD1	CASGTGGMQPQHF	TGTGCCAGCGGTACAGGGGGCATGCAGCCCCAGCATTTT
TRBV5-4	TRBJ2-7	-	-	CASSLGLGYEQYF	TGTGCCAGCAGCCTTGGACTGGGCTACGAGCAGTACTTC
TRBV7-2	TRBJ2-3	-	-	CASSNGDTQYF	TGTGCCAGCAGCAACGGAGATACGCAGTATTTT